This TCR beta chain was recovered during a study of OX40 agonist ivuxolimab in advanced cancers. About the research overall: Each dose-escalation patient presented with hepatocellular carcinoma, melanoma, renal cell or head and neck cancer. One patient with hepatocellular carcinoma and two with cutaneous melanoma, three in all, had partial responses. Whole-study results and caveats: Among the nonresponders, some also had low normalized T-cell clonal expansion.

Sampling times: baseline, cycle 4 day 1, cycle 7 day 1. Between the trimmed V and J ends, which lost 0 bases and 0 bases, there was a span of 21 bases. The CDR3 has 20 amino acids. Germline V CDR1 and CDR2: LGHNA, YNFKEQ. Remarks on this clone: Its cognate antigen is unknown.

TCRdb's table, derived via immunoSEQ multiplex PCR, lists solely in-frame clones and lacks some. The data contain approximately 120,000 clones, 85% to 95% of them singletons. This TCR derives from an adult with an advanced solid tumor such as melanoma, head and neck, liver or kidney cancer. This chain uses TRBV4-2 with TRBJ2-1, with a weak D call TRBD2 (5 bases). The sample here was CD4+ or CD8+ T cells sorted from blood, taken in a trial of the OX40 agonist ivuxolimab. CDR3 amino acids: CASSQESRGIGLSSYNEQFF. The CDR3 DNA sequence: TGTGCCAGCAGCCAAGAGTCGAGAGGGATTGGCTTAAGCTCCTACAATGAGCAGTTCTTC.